These T cell receptor beta chains were read from a single sample in a study of T cells expressing NK-cell markers. TCRdb re-called the 5' RACE reads and shows each CDR3 protein once, DNA omitted. The sample holds 350,000 to 500,000 distinct CDR3 sequences. Sequences were obtained from blood T cells: a sorted CD56 or NKG2C T cell subset, CD4+ or CD8+ T cells, or bulk PBMC T cells (not recorded which). These receptors all stem from a woman aged 18-70 years in good health. Both conserved end residues are part of each CDR3.

V gene: TRBV12-3/TRBV12-4
J gene: TRBJ1-5
CDR3 protein: CASSLDRGREPQHF

V gene: TRBV5-1
J gene: TRBJ2-5
CDR3 protein: CASSTSGTEKETQYF

V gene: TRBV6-1
J gene: TRBJ2-3
CDR3 protein: CASSRGGTTDTQYF

V gene: TRBV6-6
J gene: TRBJ2-1
CDR3 protein: CASGLAGNEQFF

V gene: TRBV6-1
J gene: TRBJ2-3
CDR3 protein: CASSGGGGGMDTQYF

V gene: TRBV7-9
J gene: TRBJ1-5
CDR3 protein: CASSLDPAGPNQPQHF

V gene: TRBV5-1
J gene: TRBJ1-4
CDR3 protein: CASSRGLGDNEKLFF

V gene: TRBV11-2
J gene: TRBJ2-5
CDR3 protein: CASGRGGAQETQYF

V gene: TRBV5-1
J gene: TRBJ1-1
CDR3 protein: CASRASGTTGVEEAFF

V gene: TRBV20-1
J gene: TRBJ1-1
CDR3 protein: CSAPKTPEEVNTEAFF

V gene: TRBV3-1
J gene: TRBJ1-6
CDR3 protein: CASSFGRAYNSPLHF

V gene: TRBV7-8
J gene: TRBJ2-1
CDR3 protein: CASSLESTPRHEQFF

V gene: TRBV5-1
J gene: TRBJ2-1
CDR3 protein: CASVRLAGGENEQFF

V gene: TRBV5-1
J gene: TRBJ2-7
CDR3 protein: CASSLTGGAYEQYF

V gene: TRBV29-1
J gene: TRBJ2-1
CDR3 protein: CTINEGLAVDEQFF

V gene: TRBV7-9
J gene: TRBJ2-7
CDR3 protein: CASSPRTDYEQYF

V gene: TRBV7-2
J gene: TRBJ2-1
CDR3 protein: CASSPTSKANEQFF

V gene: TRBV4-2
J gene: TRBJ1-1
CDR3 protein: CASSPLGGGNTEAFF

V gene: TRBV6-2/TRBV6-3
J gene: TRBJ1-2
CDR3 protein: CASSPTGGGYTF

V gene: TRBV6-2/TRBV6-3
J gene: TRBJ1-6
CDR3 protein: CASSPRTGQIRGANSPLHF

V gene: TRBV14
J gene: TRBJ2-3
CDR3 protein: CASSHGTWFTDTQYF

V gene: TRBV20-1
J gene: TRBJ2-3
CDR3 protein: CAGLSTDTQYF

V gene: TRBV5-6
J gene: TRBJ2-3
CDR3 protein: CASSFYSFTDTQYF

V gene: TRBV12-3/TRBV12-4
J gene: TRBJ1-1
CDR3 protein: CASSLTGGFTEAFF

V gene: TRBV12-3/TRBV12-4
J gene: TRBJ1-5
CDR3 protein: CASMAPGGRQPQHF

V gene: TRBV18
J gene: TRBJ2-7
CDR3 protein: CASSPLWSSQNYEQYF

V gene: TRBV6-1
J gene: TRBJ1-1
CDR3 protein: CASTPTGPNTEAFF

V gene: TRBV20-1
J gene: TRBJ2-1
CDR3 protein: CSALKDSHNEQFF

V gene: TRBV20-1
J gene: TRBJ1-1
CDR3 protein: CSARALGWEMNTEAFF

V gene: TRBV5-6
J gene: TRBJ2-1
CDR3 protein: CASSLVRFVGGDEQFF

V gene: TRBV12-3/TRBV12-4
J gene: TRBJ1-2
CDR3 protein: CASSFGTGGVDTF

V gene: TRBV11-2
J gene: TRBJ1-4
CDR3 protein: CASSLGQGGNEKLFF

V gene: TRBV4-2
J gene: TRBJ2-1
CDR3 protein: CASSQDARGEQFF

V gene: TRBV10-3
J gene: TRBJ2-7
CDR3 protein: CAISGTESPYEQYF

V gene: TRBV28
J gene: TRBJ2-1
CDR3 protein: CASSSPGTSGSNNEQFF

V gene: TRBV28
J gene: TRBJ1-3
CDR3 protein: CASSLLGGEGTRNTIYF

V gene: TRBV29-1
J gene: TRBJ1-2
CDR3 protein: CSVEDWGQNYGYTF

V gene: TRBV20-1
J gene: TRBJ2-2
CDR3 protein: CSASFLNTGELFF

V gene: TRBV7-2
J gene: TRBJ1-3
CDR3 protein: CASSPFLRVSGNTIYF

V gene: TRBV20-1
J gene: TRBJ2-3
CDR3 protein: CSARGAEPWVTDTQYF

V gene: TRBV7-3
J gene: TRBJ2-5
CDR3 protein: CASSWGLAETQYF

V gene: TRBV6-2/TRBV6-3
J gene: TRBJ2-7
CDR3 protein: CASSTSDRGYYEQYF

V gene: TRBV20-1
J gene: TRBJ2-7
CDR3 protein: CSAPRTTSYEQYF

V gene: TRBV27
J gene: TRBJ1-4
CDR3 protein: CASSPRADPNEKLFF

V gene: TRBV25-1
J gene: TRBJ1-1
CDR3 protein: CASSGKGDTEAFF

V gene: TRBV6-1
J gene: TRBJ1-2
CDR3 protein: CASSERFGTGAWGYTF

V gene: TRBV4-1
J gene: TRBJ1-2
CDR3 protein: CASSQAAVYGYTF

V gene: TRBV27
J gene: TRBJ1-5
CDR3 protein: CASGRGQPQHF

V gene: TRBV4-3
J gene: TRBJ1-2
CDR3 protein: CASSPTDRDGNYGYTF

V gene: TRBV11-3
J gene: TRBJ1-6
CDR3 protein: CASSLGFRDGSPLHF

V gene: TRBV9
J gene: TRBJ1-6
CDR3 protein: CASSVDMLNSPLHF

V gene: TRBV7-2
J gene: TRBJ2-7
CDR3 protein: CASSTKSGGSYEQYF

V gene: TRBV29-1
J gene: TRBJ1-1
CDR3 protein: CSVEFRRDGDTEAFF

V gene: TRBV7-9
J gene: TRBJ1-1
CDR3 protein: CASSFSGGRNTEAFF

V gene: TRBV10-3
J gene: TRBJ1-6
CDR3 protein: CAIANGISGGRDYSPLHF

V gene: TRBV12-3/TRBV12-4
J gene: TRBJ2-2
CDR3 protein: CASREGSTGELFF

V gene: TRBV7-8
J gene: TRBJ2-2
CDR3 protein: CASSPALAGQTNTGELFF

V gene: TRBV25-1
J gene: TRBJ2-3
CDR3 protein: CASSESYGRGRDTQYF

V gene: TRBV18
J gene: TRBJ1-2
CDR3 protein: CASSAGRKYGYTF